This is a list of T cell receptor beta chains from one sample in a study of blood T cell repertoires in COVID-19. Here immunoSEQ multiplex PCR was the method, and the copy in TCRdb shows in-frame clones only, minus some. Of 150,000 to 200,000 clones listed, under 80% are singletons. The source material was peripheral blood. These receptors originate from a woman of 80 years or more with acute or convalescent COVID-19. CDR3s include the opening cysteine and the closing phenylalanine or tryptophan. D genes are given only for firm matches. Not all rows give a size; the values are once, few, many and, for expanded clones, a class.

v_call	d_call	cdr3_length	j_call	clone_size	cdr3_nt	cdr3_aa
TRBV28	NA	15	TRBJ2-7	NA	TGTGCCAGCAGCCTTCTCGGCCGAGGGACCTACGAGCAGTACTTC	CASSLLGRGTYEQYF
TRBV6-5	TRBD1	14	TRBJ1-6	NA	TGTGCCAGCACCGGGACAGGCAACAATTCACCCCTCCACTTT	CASTGTGNNSPLHF
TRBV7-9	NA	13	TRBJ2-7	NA	TGTGCCAGCAGCTTAGCGCCGGGCTACGAGCAGTACTTC	CASSLAPGYEQYF
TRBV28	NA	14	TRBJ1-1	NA	TGTGCCAGCAGTTTAAATACGAGGGTCACTGAAGCTTTCTTT	CASSLNTRVTEAFF
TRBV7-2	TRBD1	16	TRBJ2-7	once	TGTGCCAGCAGCCCACGGACAGGGGAAGTGAGCTACGAGCAGTACTTC	CASSPRTGEVSYEQYF
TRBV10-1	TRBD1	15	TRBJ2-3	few	TGCGCCAGCAGTGAGACTGGACAGGGTAGTGGTACGCAGTATTTT	CASSETGQGSGTQYF
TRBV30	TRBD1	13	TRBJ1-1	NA	TGTGCCTGGACCTGGACAGGGGACACTGAAGCTTTCTTT	CAWTWTGDTEAFF
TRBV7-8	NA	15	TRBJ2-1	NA	TGTGCCAGCAGCCCCCCTAGAAGCTCCTACAATGAGCAGTTCTTC	CASSPPRSSYNEQFF
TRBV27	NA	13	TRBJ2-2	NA	TGTGCCAGCAGTTTATCCCGTCCCGGGGAGCTGTTTTTT	CASSLSRPGELFF
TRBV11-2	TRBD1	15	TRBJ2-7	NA	TGTGCCAGCAGCTTTACGGGACAGACTTTCTACGAGCAGTACTTC	CASSFTGQTFYEQYF
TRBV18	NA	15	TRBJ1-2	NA	TGTGCCAGCTCACCGGACACCCAGGAGTACTATGGCTACACCTTC	CASSPDTQEYYGYTF
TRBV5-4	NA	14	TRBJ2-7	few	TGTGCCAGCAGCTTGGCTACAGGGGAGGACGAGCAGTACTTC	CASSLATGEDEQYF
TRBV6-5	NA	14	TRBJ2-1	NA	TGTGCCAGCAGCCTACAGTGGCTTTACAATGAGCAGTTCTTC	CASSLQWLYNEQFF
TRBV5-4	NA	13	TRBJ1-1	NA	TGTGCCAGCAGCTTGGATATGAACACTGAAGCTTTCTTT	CASSLDMNTEAFF
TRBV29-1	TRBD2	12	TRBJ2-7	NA	TGCAGCGTGAGACTAGCTAACTACGAGCAGTACTTC	CSVRLANYEQYF
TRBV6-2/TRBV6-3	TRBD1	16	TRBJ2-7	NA	TGTGCCAGCAGCGACCCCAAGGGACAGGGCCCCTACGAGCAGTACTTC	CASSDPKGQGPYEQYF
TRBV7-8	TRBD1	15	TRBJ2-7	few	TGTGCCAGCAGCCGAGACTGGGGACAGGGCCGCGAGCAGTACTTC	CASSRDWGQGREQYF
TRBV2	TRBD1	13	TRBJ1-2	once	TGTGCCAGCAGCCCACAGGGGGCAGGTGGCTACACCTTC	CASSPQGAGGYTF
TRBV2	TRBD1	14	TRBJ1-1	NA	TGTGCCAGCACGGGACAGATCATTAACACTGAAGCTTTCTTT	CASTGQIINTEAFF
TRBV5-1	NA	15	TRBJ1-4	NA	TGCGCCAGCAGCTCGGGACACAGCCTTAATGAAAAACTGTTTTTT	CASSSGHSLNEKLFF
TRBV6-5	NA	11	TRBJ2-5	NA	TGTGCCAGCAGATTCAGAGAGACCCAGTACTTC	CASRFRETQYF
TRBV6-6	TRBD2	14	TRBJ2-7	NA	TGTGCCAGCAGTTTTAGCGGGAGCTCCTACGAGCAGTACTTC	CASSFSGSSYEQYF
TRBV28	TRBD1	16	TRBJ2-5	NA	TGTGCCAGCAGGACCCGCCTGGGGACAGGCCAAGAGACCCAGTACTTC	CASRTRLGTGQETQYF
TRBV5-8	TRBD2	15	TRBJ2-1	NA	TGTGCCAGCAGCTTCAGACTAGCGGGGGTTTTTGAGCAGTTCTTC	CASSFRLAGVFEQFF
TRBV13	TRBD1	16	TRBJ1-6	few	TGTGCCAGCAGCAGCAGACAGGGGTCCTATAATTCACCCCTCCACTTT	CASSSRQGSYNSPLHF
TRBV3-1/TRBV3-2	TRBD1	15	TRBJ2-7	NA	TGTGCCAGCAGTTATAGGGGGACAGGGCTCTACGAGCAGTACTTC	CASSYRGTGLYEQYF
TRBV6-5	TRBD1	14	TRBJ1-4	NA	TGTGCCAGCAGTTTCCTAGGGGGCGTCGAAAAACTGTTTTTT	CASSFLGGVEKLFF
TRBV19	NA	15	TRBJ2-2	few	TGTGCCAGTACCCCTTCTAGCGCACACACCGGGGAGCTGTTTTTT	CASTPSSAHTGELFF
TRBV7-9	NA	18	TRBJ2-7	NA	TGTGCCAGCAGCTTACGCCGAGGGGGGGACTCAATGACTTACGAGCAGTACTTC	CASSLRRGGDSMTYEQYF
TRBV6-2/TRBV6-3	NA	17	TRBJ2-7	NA	TGTGCCAGCAGTTACTCCTGGGTAGGGACACGCTCCTACGAGCAGTACTTC	CASSYSWVGTRSYEQYF
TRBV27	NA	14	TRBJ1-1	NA	TGTGCCAGCAGTTTCTTATTCGGAGGTGCTGAAGCTTTCTTT	CASSFLFGGAEAFF